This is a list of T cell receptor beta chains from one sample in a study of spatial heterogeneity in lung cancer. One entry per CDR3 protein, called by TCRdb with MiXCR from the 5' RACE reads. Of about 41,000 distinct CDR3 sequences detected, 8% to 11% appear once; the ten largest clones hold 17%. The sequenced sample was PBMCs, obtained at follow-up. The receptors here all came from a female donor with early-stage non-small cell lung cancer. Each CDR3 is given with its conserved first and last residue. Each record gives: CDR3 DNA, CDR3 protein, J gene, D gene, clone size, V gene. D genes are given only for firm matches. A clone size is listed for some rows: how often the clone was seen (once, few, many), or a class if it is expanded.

cdr3_nt: TGTGCCAGCAGCCAAGGGGCCCTAGTCTCTGCCGGGGAGCTGTTTTTT
cdr3_aa: CASSQGALVSAGELFF
j_call: TRBJ2-2
d_call: -
clone_size: few
v_call: TRBV3-1

cdr3_nt: TGTGCCAGCAGCTCATTCTGGCGGGGGTCCCAAGAGACCCAGTACTTC
cdr3_aa: CASSSFWRGSQETQYF
j_call: TRBJ2-5
d_call: TRBD2
clone_size: many
v_call: TRBV5-4

cdr3_nt: TGTGCCAGCAGCGAGTCACAGTACAATGAGCAGTTCTTC
cdr3_aa: CASSESQYNEQFF
j_call: TRBJ2-1
d_call: -
clone_size: few
v_call: TRBV7-7

cdr3_nt: TGTGCCAGCAGCTCGGACGGGACCGGGGAGCTGTTTTTT
cdr3_aa: CASSSDGTGELFF
j_call: TRBJ2-2
d_call: -
clone_size: many
v_call: TRBV11-2

cdr3_nt: TGTGCCAGCAGGAACCAAGGGACCCCCTCTGGGGCCAACGTCCTGACTTTC
cdr3_aa: CASRNQGTPSGANVLTF
j_call: TRBJ2-6
d_call: -
clone_size: -
v_call: TRBV6-1

cdr3_nt: TGCGCCAGCAGCCGCCTCGGACAGGGCGACACAGATACGCAGTATTTT
cdr3_aa: CASSRLGQGDTDTQYF
j_call: TRBJ2-3
d_call: TRBD1
clone_size: -
v_call: TRBV4-1

cdr3_nt: TGTGCCAGCAGTTGGGGTCTAACGCAAGAGACCCAGTACTTC
cdr3_aa: CASSWGLTQETQYF
j_call: TRBJ2-5
d_call: -
clone_size: -
v_call: TRBV28

cdr3_nt: TGTGCCAGCAGCGCCGGGACAGGGGGTTCCCACACTGAAGCTTTCTTT
cdr3_aa: CASSAGTGGSHTEAFF
j_call: TRBJ1-1
d_call: TRBD1
clone_size: few
v_call: TRBV9

cdr3_nt: TGCGCCAGCACCCCGACAGGGCTTCCTCACAATGAGCAGTTCTTC
cdr3_aa: CASTPTGLPHNEQFF
j_call: TRBJ2-1
d_call: TRBD1
clone_size: few
v_call: TRBV5-1

cdr3_nt: TGTGCCTGGTTGACGGCCAGTAACACTGAAGCTTTCTTT
cdr3_aa: CAWLTASNTEAFF
j_call: TRBJ1-1
d_call: -
clone_size: -
v_call: TRBV30

cdr3_nt: TGTGCCAGCAGCGGAATTGCGGGCAACTACGAGCAGTACTTC
cdr3_aa: CASSGIAGNYEQYF
j_call: TRBJ2-7
d_call: -
clone_size: many
v_call: TRBV7-9

cdr3_nt: TGCAGTGCTAAGCCCGCGGGGGGGGCAGATACGCAGTATTTT
cdr3_aa: CSAKPAGGADTQYF
j_call: TRBJ2-3
d_call: TRBD2
clone_size: few
v_call: TRBV20-1

cdr3_nt: TGTGCCAGCAGCTCCCGACGGACAGGGGTGTACGAGCAGTACTTC
cdr3_aa: CASSSRRTGVYEQYF
j_call: TRBJ2-7
d_call: TRBD1
clone_size: many
v_call: TRBV11-2

cdr3_nt: TGTGCCAGCAGCCCGGAGGGGGAGCTGTTTTTT
cdr3_aa: CASSPEGELFF
j_call: TRBJ2-2
d_call: -
clone_size: few
v_call: TRBV12-3/TRBV12-4

cdr3_nt: TGTGCCAGCAGGCCCCAAGCAGGGGCAACTAATGAAAAACTGTTTTTT
cdr3_aa: CASRPQAGATNEKLFF
j_call: TRBJ1-4
d_call: -
clone_size: -
v_call: TRBV12-3/TRBV12-4

cdr3_nt: TGTGCCACCAGTGATTTGGACAGGGGGCCGGATACGCAGTATTTT
cdr3_aa: CATSDLDRGPDTQYF
j_call: TRBJ2-3
d_call: TRBD1
clone_size: -
v_call: TRBV24-1

cdr3_nt: TGTGCCAGCAGCGTACGTGACTCTGGGGCCAACGTCCTGACTTTC
cdr3_aa: CASSVRDSGANVLTF
j_call: TRBJ2-6
d_call: -
clone_size: -
v_call: TRBV9

cdr3_nt: TGCAGTGCTAGAGACAGACAGGGTTACTATGGCTACACCTTC
cdr3_aa: CSARDRQGYYGYTF
j_call: TRBJ1-2
d_call: TRBD1
clone_size: -
v_call: TRBV20-1

cdr3_nt: TGCAGTGCTAGAAGTGGAAACTATGGCTACACCTTC
cdr3_aa: CSARSGNYGYTF
j_call: TRBJ1-2
d_call: -
clone_size: few
v_call: TRBV20-1

cdr3_nt: TGTGCCAGCAGCCCCGATAATAAGGGGCCCCCCTCTGGAAACACCATATATTTT
cdr3_aa: CASSPDNKGPPSGNTIYF
j_call: TRBJ1-3
d_call: -
clone_size: -
v_call: TRBV7-3

cdr3_nt: TGTGCCAGCAGCCAAGGGGGCCCCGAGCAGTACTTC
cdr3_aa: CASSQGGPEQYF
j_call: TRBJ2-7
d_call: -
clone_size: many
v_call: TRBV4-2

cdr3_nt: TGTGCCAGCAATGGAGGGGCCTCTGAAAAACTGTTTTTT
cdr3_aa: CASNGGASEKLFF
j_call: TRBJ1-4
d_call: -
clone_size: -
v_call: TRBV2

cdr3_nt: TGTGCCAGCAGTTTTGGTCTGGAGCAGTACTTC
cdr3_aa: CASSFGLEQYF
j_call: TRBJ2-7
d_call: -
clone_size: -
v_call: TRBV12-3/TRBV12-4

cdr3_nt: TGTGCCAGCAGGGAGTCTCTGAGCAATGAGCAGTTCTTC
cdr3_aa: CASRESLSNEQFF
j_call: TRBJ2-1
d_call: -
clone_size: few
v_call: TRBV6-2/TRBV6-3

cdr3_nt: TGTGCCAGCAGCTTAGGAGACAGGGGGGGAGATACGCAGTATTTT
cdr3_aa: CASSLGDRGGDTQYF
j_call: TRBJ2-3
d_call: TRBD1
clone_size: -
v_call: TRBV7-2

cdr3_nt: TGTGCCAGCAGTTCTTGGAGCTCCTACAATGAGCAGTTCTTC
cdr3_aa: CASSSWSSYNEQFF
j_call: TRBJ2-1
d_call: -
clone_size: many
v_call: TRBV6-5

cdr3_nt: TGTGCCAGCAGCTTAAGCCCCCACTACGAGCAGTACTTC
cdr3_aa: CASSLSPHYEQYF
j_call: TRBJ2-7
d_call: -
clone_size: many
v_call: TRBV7-3

cdr3_nt: TGTGCCAGCAGTTGGGACCCGAACACTGAAGCTTTCTTT
cdr3_aa: CASSWDPNTEAFF
j_call: TRBJ1-1
d_call: -
clone_size: few
v_call: TRBV28

cdr3_nt: TGTGCCAGCACCACCCTAGCGAGCACAGATACGCAGTATTTT
cdr3_aa: CASTTLASTDTQYF
j_call: TRBJ2-3
d_call: -
clone_size: -
v_call: TRBV6-2/TRBV6-3

cdr3_nt: TGTGCCAGCAGCTTAGTTGGACAGGGGGCTTCCGAGCAGTACTTC
cdr3_aa: CASSLVGQGASEQYF
j_call: TRBJ2-7
d_call: TRBD1
clone_size: many
v_call: TRBV7-9

cdr3_nt: TGTGCCTGGAGTGTAGGCTTGACAGGGGAAGTTGAGCCCCAGCATTTT
cdr3_aa: CAWSVGLTGEVEPQHF
j_call: TRBJ1-5
d_call: TRBD1
clone_size: many
v_call: TRBV30

cdr3_nt: TGCAGCGTTAAAATAGGAGATACGCAGTATTTT
cdr3_aa: CSVKIGDTQYF
j_call: TRBJ2-3
d_call: -
clone_size: many
v_call: TRBV29-1

cdr3_nt: TGCAGTGCTAGTCAGCGGGGGAGCTCCTACGAGCAGTACTTC
cdr3_aa: CSASQRGSSYEQYF
j_call: TRBJ2-7
d_call: TRBD2
clone_size: few
v_call: TRBV20-1

cdr3_nt: TGTGCCAGCAGTTACTCGACATTTGGTTTGCCCGGGGAGCTGTTTTTT
cdr3_aa: CASSYSTFGLPGELFF
j_call: TRBJ2-2
d_call: -
clone_size: many
v_call: TRBV6-5

cdr3_nt: TGTGCCAGCTCACTCCGACAGGATGTGACAAGAGTCTATGGCTACACCTTC
cdr3_aa: CASSLRQDVTRVYGYTF
j_call: TRBJ1-2
d_call: -
clone_size: few
v_call: TRBV18

cdr3_nt: TGTGCCAGCACCCTAACACAGGGGGCCAACGTCCTGACTTTC
cdr3_aa: CASTLTQGANVLTF
j_call: TRBJ2-6
d_call: -
clone_size: many
v_call: TRBV6-5